This T cell receptor beta chain came from a study of response to subunit inactivated influenza vaccine. Using its own MiXCR run on the RT-PCR reads, TCRdb lists one record per CDR3 protein. Of hundreds of thousands of distinct CDR3 sequences in the sample, about 18% were seen once. Per germline, CDR1 MNHEY and CDR2 SMNVEV (reference sequence). V shed 3 bases and J shed 1 base, with 9 bases lying between them. This CDR3 region has 14 residues. This clonotype showed up many times. The chain is built from TRBV27 and TRBJ2-5; TRBD1 or TRBD2 may be the D gene (6 bases each). Sequencing used PBMCs from blood, obtained around 5 days after vaccination. This clonotype was obtained from a man over 45 who received an inactivated influenza vaccine. The DNA for the CDR3 is TGTGCCAGCAGTTTTTCGGGGGCCCAAGAGACCCAGTACTTC. Translating it yields CASSFSGAQETQYF.